The clone carrying this T cell receptor beta chain was observed at least ten times. Its antigen is unknown. This sample was included in a study of T-cell reconstitution after alpha-beta-depleted transplantation in children. Researchers prepared the TCRbeta library using unique molecular identifiers, the study reports. TCRdb re-analysed the PCR reads in MiXCR, keeping a single row per CDR3 protein. This table has 32,000 or so distinct CDR3 sequences, around 7% appearing once. Study-wide results and caveats: Reports say that about two months after transplant, the alpha-beta T cells came out of several hundred graft clones that had expanded.

CDR1 and CDR2 from the germline V gene are SQVTM and ANQGSEA. The CDR3 covers 13 residues. The V end was cut by 2 bases, the J end by 0 bases, with 8 bases between. This sequence joins TRBV29-1 and TRBJ2-7; no clear D gene. The receptor comes from a child under two years old who had a stem cell transplant for acute myeloid leukemia, so the T cells may come from the graft donor. The source material was peripheral blood, sampled 60 days after TCRalphabeta/CD19-depleted stem cell transplant. CDR3 protein: CSVESPSSYEQYF. DNA for the CDR3: TGCAGCGTTGAAAGTCCAAGCTCCTACGAGCAGTACTTC.